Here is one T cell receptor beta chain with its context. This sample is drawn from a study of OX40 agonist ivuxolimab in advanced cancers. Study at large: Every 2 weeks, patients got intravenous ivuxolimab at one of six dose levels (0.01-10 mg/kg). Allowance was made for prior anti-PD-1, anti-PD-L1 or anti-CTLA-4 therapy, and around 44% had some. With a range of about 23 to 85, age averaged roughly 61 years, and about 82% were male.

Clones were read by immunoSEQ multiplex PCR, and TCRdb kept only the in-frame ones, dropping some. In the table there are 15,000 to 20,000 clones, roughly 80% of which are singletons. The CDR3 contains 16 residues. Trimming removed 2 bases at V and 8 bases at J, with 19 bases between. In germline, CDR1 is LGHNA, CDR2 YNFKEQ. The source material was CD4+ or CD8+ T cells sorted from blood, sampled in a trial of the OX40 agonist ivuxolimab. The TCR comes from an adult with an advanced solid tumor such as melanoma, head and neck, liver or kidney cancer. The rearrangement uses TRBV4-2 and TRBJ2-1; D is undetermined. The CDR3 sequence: CASSQPLGSARDEQFF. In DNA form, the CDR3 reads TGTGCCAGCAGCCAACCTCTCGGATCGGCCCGGGATGAGCAGTTCTTC.